One sample yielded the 12 T cell receptor beta chains listed below, sequenced in a study of T cell responses to AZD1222 COVID-19 vaccine. Clones were read by immunoSEQ multiplex PCR, and TCRdb kept only the in-frame ones, dropping some. The sample carries more than 110,000 clones, around 90% recorded once. The sequencing used peripheral blood, collected on day 0 of AZD1222 vaccination. Receptors were obtained from an adult in good health.

This rearrangement joins TRBV9 to TRBJ1-2; 9 bases agree with TRBD1. The CDR3 covers 14 residues. The germline V gene has CDR1 SGDLS and CDR2 YYNGEE. V lost 4 bases and J lost 6; bases outside the gene matches: 7. CDR3 sequence (DNA): TGTGCCAGCAGCTCCCGGACAGGGGCGGATGGCTACACCTTC. Residues: CASSSRTGADGYTF.

The genes are TRBV4-3 and TRBJ1-3; unclear D gene. The CDR3 length is 17 residues. Germline CDR1 reads LGHNA; CDR2 reads YSLEER. The V end lost 0 bases, the J end lost 0 bases, and 12 bases lay between the germline ends. CDR3 sequence reads: CASSQDPGSTSGNTIYF. CDR3 nucleotide sequence: TGCGCCAGCAGCCAAGATCCGGGGTCAACCTCTGGAAACACCATATATTTT.

This rearrangement joins TRBV5-1 to TRBJ2-7, with D possibly being TRBD1 (5 bases). V shed 2 bases and J shed 4 bases, with 10 bases lying between them. The CDR3 is 13 residues long. Germline values: CDR1 SGHRS, CDR2 YFSETQ. CDR3 loop: CASSLSQAYEQYF. In DNA, the CDR3 is TGCGCCAGCAGCTTATCACAGGCTTACGAGCAGTACTTC.

This chain joins TRBV24-1 and TRBJ1-2; D is unresolved. The CDR3 loop spans 10 amino acids. Trimming pared 9 bases from V and 6 bases from J, leaving 7 bases between. The germline gives CDR1 KGHDR, CDR2 SFDVKD. Here the CDR3 reads CATWSDGYTF. The CDR3 DNA reads TGTGCCACCTGGAGCGATGGCTACACCTTC.

This rearrangement joins TRBV5-1 to TRBJ2-3; perhaps D is TRBD1 or TRBD2 (5 bases each). The germline V and J ends were trimmed by 4 bases and 2 bases, with 11 bases remaining between them. This CDR3 contains 14 residues. Germline values: CDR1 SGHRS, CDR2 YFSETQ. In DNA form, the CDR3 reads TGCGCCAGCAGCCCTATGGGGGTCACAGATACGCAGTATTTT. This gives the protein CASSPMGVTDTQYF.

The chain has TRBV2 and TRBJ2-5; 11 positions agree with TRBD2. Trimming cost V 7 bases and J 5 bases; bases outside gene matches: 12. The germline V gene has CDR1 SNHLY and CDR2 FYNNEI. The CDR3 runs 16 residues. CDR3 DNA sequence: TGTGCCAGCAAGAAGCTAGCGGGAGGTATCGCGGAGACCCAGTACTTC. Translated: CASKKLAGGIAETQYF.

V gene TRBV5-4 combines with J gene TRBJ1-3; no definite D call. V lost 5 bases to trimming and J lost 0 bases, with 9 bases between them. The CDR3 has 14 amino acids. Per the germline V gene, CDR1 is SGHNT and CDR2 is YYREEE (reference sequence). DNA of the CDR3: TGTGCCAGCAGGGATGACCCCTCTGGAAACACCATATATTTT. As protein: CASRDDPSGNTIYF.

The V and J genes are TRBV27 and TRBJ2-1; D possibly corresponds to TRBD2 (5 bases). Trimming pared 8 bases from V and 2 bases from J, leaving 19 bases between. CDR1 and CDR2 (germline): MNHEY, SMNVEV (reference sequence). CDR3 size: 16 residues. The CDR3 loop reads CASATLGGLPYNEQFF. CDR3 DNA sequence: TGTGCCAGCGCCACTTTGGGCGGACTTCCCTACAATGAGCAGTTCTTC.

The rearrangement links TRBV28 to TRBJ2-7, with D perhaps TRBD1 (6 bases). V shed 3 bases and J shed 9 bases, with 15 bases lying between them. Germline V lookup: CDR1 MDHEN, CDR2 SYDVKM. CDR3 length: 13 amino acids. The CDR3 DNA reads as TGTGCCAGCAGTTTTCCTCAAGACAGGCTGCAGTACTTC. This codes for CASSFPQDRLQYF.

The V call is TRBV2, the J call TRBJ1-5; 8 bases are shared with TRBD1. The CDR3 sequence is 15 residues long. Germline CDR1 SNHLY, CDR2 FYNNEI. The junction had 4 bases not matched to a gene; V was cut back by 3 bases and J by 3 bases. The CDR3 nucleotides read TGTGCCAGCAGTGAGGGGGGACAGGACAATCAGCCCCAGCATTTT. This codes for CASSEGGQDNQPQHF.

The V and J genes are TRBV5-1 and TRBJ1-5; tentative D call: TRBD1 (6 bases). Germline assignment: CDR1 SGHRS and CDR2 YFSETQ. V was pared by 4 bases and J by 7 bases, with 15 bases between. The CDR3 contains 14 residues. This CDR3 is CASSLNQGQQPQHF. As DNA, the CDR3 is TGCGCCAGCAGCCTGAACCAGGGGCAACAGCCCCAGCATTTT. Supplemented by reference TRBV5-1 and TRBJ1-5, the full variable domain reads KAGVTQTPRYLIKTRGQQVTLSCSPISGHRSVSWYQQTPGQGLQFLFEYFSETQRNKGNFPGRFSGRQFSNSRSEMNVSTLELGDSALYLCASSLNQGQQPQHFGDGTRLSIL.

This clone was detected a few times. The chain couples TRBV7-2 to TRBJ2-2; no firm D call. Germline assignment: CDR1 SGHTA and CDR2 FQGNSA. CDR3 size: 15 residues. V was pared by 5 bases and J by 1 base, with 11 bases between. CDR3: CASSVSTLNTGELFF. The DNA of the CDR3 is TGTGCCAGCAGCGTAAGCACATTGAACACCGGGGAGCTGTTTTTT.